These 25 T cell receptor beta chains were sequenced from one sample in a study of post-analysis software for immune sequencing data. Whole-study results and caveats: Included in a set of a handful of TRBV segments more frequent in patients than controls were TRBV5-6, TRBV5-1 and TRBV20-1.

The antigens these receptors bind are not known. Carried by the TCR beta cDNA libraries were unique molecular identifiers. One entry per CDR3 protein, called by TCRdb with MiXCR from the PCR reads. Of hundreds of thousands of distinct CDR3 sequences detected, roughly 40% appear once; the ten largest clones hold 7.6%. Sequencing used blood. All receptors derive from a girl aged 2 to 10 with multiple sclerosis.

The chain recombines TRBV27 with TRBJ2-7; 7 bases are a match to TRBD1. Germline CDR1 and CDR2: MNHEY and SMNVEV (reference sequence). V lost 6 bases, J lost 4 bases, and 9 bases stayed unmatched. This CDR3 spans 14 amino acids. The CDR3 region is CASSLNRGGYEQYF. The CDR3, as DNA: TGTGCCAGCAGCTTGAACAGGGGTGGATACGAGCAGTACTTC.

The rearrangement links TRBV7-8 to TRBJ1-1, with 7 bases aligning to TRBD1. Germline CDR1 reads SGHVS; CDR2 reads FQNEAQ. The V segment lost 1 base and the J segment 5 bases; nucleotides outside the gene matches: 4. This CDR3 has 14 residues. CDR3 coding DNA: TGTGCCAGCAGCTTAGTGCAGGGGGGGACTGAAGCTTTCTTT. This encodes CASSLVQGGTEAFF. The variable domain in full, completed from reference TRBV7-8 and TRBJ1-1, reads GAGVSQSPRYKVAKRGQDVALRCDPISGHVSLFWYQQALGQGPEFLTYFQNEAQLDKSGLPSDRFFAERPEGSVSTLKIQRTQQEDSAVYLCASSLVQGGTEAFFGQGTRLTVV.

This clonotype has just one count. This sequence joins TRBV12-3 or TRBV12-4 and TRBJ2-5; D gene uncertain. The V end lost 2 bases, the J end lost 0 bases, and 10 bases lay between the germline ends. The length of the CDR3 is 15 residues. Here the CDR3 reads CASSLSVTNQETQYF. The DNA of the CDR3 is TGTGCCAGCAGTTTATCAGTAACTAACCAAGAGACCCAGTACTTC.

The rearrangement links TRBV7-4 to TRBJ1-2, with D uncertain. V gave up 5 bases and J gave up 3 bases, with 10 bases separating them. The CDR3 spans 13 residues. Germline V gene sequence: CDR1 SGHVT, CDR2 SQSDAQ. The CDR3 region is CASSRPGDYGYTF. For the CDR3, the DNA is TGTGCCAGCAGCCGCCCTGGGGACTATGGCTACACCTTC.

This clonotype was picked up a small number of times. The chain has TRBV18 and TRBJ2-5, with TRBD1 as a possible D gene (6 bases). Trimming stripped 2 bases from V and 3 bases from J, with 10 bases between. Germline lookup yields CDR1 KGHSH and CDR2 LQKENI. This CDR3 contains 14 residues. This CDR3 is CASSPSTGKETQYF. The CDR3 DNA reads as TGTGCCAGCTCACCATCCACAGGGAAAGAGACCCAGTACTTC.

The sample holds a few counts of this clonotype. The chain joins TRBV10-3 to TRBJ2-7, with D possibly being TRBD1 (5 bases). The germline CDR1 and CDR2 sequences are ENHRY and SYGVKD. The CDR3 runs to 12 residues. With 1 base removed from V and 7 bases from J, the gap between germline ends came to 8 bases. CDR3 DNA: TGTGCCATCAGTGAGTTCAGGGATGAGCAGTACTTC. Residues: CAISEFRDEQYF.

The rearrangement uses TRBV28 and TRBJ2-2; 8 nucleotides line up with TRBD1. The CDR3 loop spans 13 amino acids. Germline CDR1 MDHEN, CDR2 SYDVKM. Trimming took 7 bases from V and 5 from J; bases not matched to a gene: 3. The CDR3 DNA reads TGTGCCAGCAAAACAGGGGGAACCGGGGAGCTGTTTTTT. Protein: CASKTGGTGELFF.

The chain carries TRBV6-6 and TRBJ1-2, with D maybe TRBD1 (5 bases). Germline CDR1 is MNHNY and CDR2 is SVGAGI (reference sequence). Trimming took off 3 bases at V and 6 bases at J, with 23 bases between the two ends. CDR3 length: 17 residues. CDR3 DNA sequence: TGTGCCAGCAGTTATGCCCCTGATGGGGCCTTAGGGGATGGCTACACCTTC. Protein: CASSYAPDGALGDGYTF.

This clonotype was picked up a small number of times. The chain is built from TRBV9 and TRBJ1-4, with 8 bases matching TRBD1. The CDR3 spans 15 residues. The J segment lost 5 bases and the V segment lost 4 bases, leaving 7 bases of the junction unmatched. Germline lookup yields CDR1 SGDLS and CDR2 YYNGEE. The DNA of the CDR3 is TGTGCCAGCAGCCCCCGGACAGGGAGAAATGAAAAACTGTTTTTT. It encodes CASSPRTGRNEKLFF.

Written as DNA, the CDR3 is TGTGCCAGCAGTTCAGGGACCTGGGGGTCCTACGAGCAGTACTTC. This codes for CASSSGTWGSYEQYF. The V gene is TRBV28, the J gene TRBJ2-7; D tentatively fits TRBD1 or TRBD2 (5 bases each). In germline, CDR1 is MDHEN, CDR2 SYDVKM. The CDR3 length is 15 residues. V lost 4 bases and J 1 base, leaving 14 bases between the germline ends.

The chain uses TRBV19 and TRBJ1-6; 7 bases align to TRBD1. V was pared by 3 bases and J by 10 bases, with 9 bases of the junction left unmatched. Germline loops: CDR1 LNHDA, CDR2 SQIVND (reference sequence). This CDR3 is 15 amino acids long. This CDR3 reads CASSIGQVSSSPLHF. The CDR3 DNA follows: TGTGCCAGTAGTATTGGACAGGTCTCTTCATCACCCCTCCACTTT.

Turning to this clonotype: A read error is likely, as this CDR3 ends without the conserved phenylalanine or tryptophan. The genes are TRBV20-1 and TRBJ2-3; 7 bases align to TRBD2. V shed 0 bases and J 6 bases; nucleotides not matched to a gene: 9. Germline V CDR1 and CDR2: DFQATT, SNEGSKA (reference sequence). This CDR3 spans 15 amino acids. CDR3 in DNA: TGCAGTGCTAGAGATCGGGGCGGGAGTTCGGATACGCAGTATTTG. Translation gives CSARDRGGSSDTQYL.

In regard to this clonotype: A much larger clone lies one base from this, so it may be a read error. V usage is TRBV4-3 and J usage is TRBJ2-7; possibly TRBD2 for D (5 bases). Trimming left V 2 bases short and J 3 bases short, with 17 bases between. Germline V gives CDR1 LGHNA, CDR2 YSLEER. The CDR3 has 16 residues. In DNA, the CDR3 is TGCGCCAGCAGCCAAAGTTCAAGTGGGAGCTGCTACGAGCAGTACTTC. This sequence encodes CASSQSSSGSCYEQYF.

The V and J genes are TRBV20-1 and TRBJ2-5, with 7 positions matching TRBD2. The CDR3 runs 12 residues. Germline assignment: CDR1 DFQATT and CDR2 SNEGSKA (reference sequence). Written as DNA, the CDR3 is TGCAGGCTGGGGGGACTACGGGAGACCCAGTACTTC. The encoded protein is CRLGGLRETQYF.

This clonotype was picked up one time. The V and J genes are TRBV5-1 and TRBJ1-2; 7 bases map to TRBD1. Unmatched junction bases numbered 12, after V lost 2 bases and J lost 8 bases. CDR3 length equals 15 residues. Germline V gives CDR1 SGHRS, CDR2 YFSETQ. CDR3 region: CASSLRGQALGGYTF. CDR3 DNA: TGCGCCAGCAGCTTAAGAGGACAGGCCCTTGGGGGCTACACCTTC. Together with reference TRBV5-1 and TRBJ1-2, the CDR3 gives the full variable domain: KAGVTQTPRYLIKTRGQQVTLSCSPISGHRSVSWYQQTPGQGLQFLFEYFSETQRNKGNFPGRFSGRQFSNSRSEMNVSTLELGDSALYLCASSLRGQALGGYTFGSGTRLTVV.

Note on this clonotype: Sequence at one end of the junction differs from germline and may be a read error. The chain uses TRBV4-1 and TRBJ2-7, with D tentatively TRBD2 (6 bases). Germline V gene sequence: CDR1 MGHRA, CDR2 YSYEKL. The CDR3 contains 15 residues. Written as DNA, the CDR3 is TGCGCCAGCAGCCAAGATCCGGGAGCAACCTATGAGCAGTACTTC. This encodes CASSQDPGATYEQYF.

The CDR3 DNA follows: TGTGCCAGCAGCCAAGAGGCTTTCCAAGAGACCCAGTACTTC. Residues: CASSQEAFQETQYF. The chain is built from TRBV14 and TRBJ2-5; D is unresolved. The V and J ends lost 0 bases and 1 base respectively, with 6 bases between them. The CDR3 consists of 14 residues. The germline gives CDR1 SGHDN, CDR2 FVKESK.

The rearrangement uses TRBV29-1 and TRBJ2-1; D not resolved. Trimming pared 6 bases from V and 2 bases from J, leaving 14 bases between. The CDR3 length is 14 residues. The germline CDR1 and CDR2 sequences are SQVTM and ANQGSEA. The CDR3 sequence is CSVLPSTPYNEQFF. CDR3 bases: TGCAGCGTCCTCCCGTCTACTCCCTACAATGAGCAGTTCTTC.

This clonotype was counted between two and nine times. The chain recombines TRBV5-6 with TRBJ1-2, with 8 bases aligning to TRBD1. The CDR3 is 15 amino acids. CDR1 SGHDT and CDR2 YYEEEE come from the germline V gene. The J segment lost 5 bases and the V segment lost 2 bases, leaving 8 bases of the junction unmatched. The CDR3 DNA reads TGTGCCAGCAGCTTTAGAGGACAGGGCCGATATGGCTACACCTTC. Encoded protein: CASSFRGQGRYGYTF.

The rearrangement links TRBV4-1 to TRBJ2-4; no clear D. Trimming stripped 2 bases from V and 4 bases from J, with 18 bases between. Germline V gene sequence: CDR1 MGHRA, CDR2 YSYEKL. This CDR3 has 17 residues. The CDR3 spells CASSQLATNNPKNIQYF. In DNA, the CDR3 is TGCGCCAGCAGCCAATTGGCGACAAATAACCCTAAAAACATTCAGTACTTC.

The chain has TRBV18 and TRBJ2-5, with 7 nucleotides matching TRBD2. Germline V gene sequence: CDR1 KGHSH, CDR2 LQKENI. The CDR3 runs 14 residues. The V segment lost 6 bases and the J segment 5 bases; nucleotides outside the gene matches: 9. The CDR3 DNA follows: TGTGCCAGCTCGCCTCGCGGGAGACCGGAGACCCAGTACTTC. This gives the protein CASSPRGRPETQYF.

V gene TRBV18 combines with J gene TRBJ1-1; 9 nucleotides line up with TRBD1. The germline V gene has CDR1 KGHSH and CDR2 LQKENI. The V gene end was trimmed by 2 bases and the J gene end by 0 bases; junction bases not matched to a gene: 4. CDR3 length equals 16 residues. CDR3 in DNA: TGTGCCAGCTCACCAATCGACAGGGGGATGAACACTGAAGCTTTCTTT. Encoded protein: CASSPIDRGMNTEAFF.

The V gene is TRBV20-1, the J gene TRBJ2-7; 14 bases map to TRBD2. V dropped 4 bases and J dropped 0; count of bases not matched to a gene: 5. Germline lookup yields CDR1 DFQATT and CDR2 SNEGSKA (reference sequence). The CDR3 has 16 amino acids. Written as DNA, the CDR3 is TGCAGTGCTAACCGACTAGCGGGAGGGGGCTCCTACGAGCAGTACTTC. This encodes CSANRLAGGGSYEQYF.

This rearrangement joins TRBV5-1 to TRBJ2-7, with 8 bases lining up with TRBD2. Unmatched junction bases numbered 14, after V lost 0 bases and J lost 3 bases. The CDR3 is 18 residues long. Germline V gives CDR1 SGHRS, CDR2 YFSETQ. This chain's CDR3 is CASSLGTSLNGEIYEQYF. CDR3 coding DNA: TGCGCCAGCAGCTTGGGGACTAGCCTTAATGGAGAGATCTACGAGCAGTACTTC. Drawing the rest from reference TRBV5-1 and TRBJ2-7, the complete variable domain is KAGVTQTPRYLIKTRGQQVTLSCSPISGHRSVSWYQQTPGQGLQFLFEYFSETQRNKGNFPGRFSGRQFSNSRSEMNVSTLELGDSALYLCASSLGTSLNGEIYEQYFGPGTRLTVT.

The chain combines TRBV27 with TRBJ2-7, with 9 bases matching TRBD1. The germline CDR1 and CDR2 sequences are MNHEY and SMNVEV (reference sequence). Unmatched junction bases numbered 7, after V lost 8 bases and J lost 5 bases. This CDR3 has 13 residues. The chain's CDR3 is CASQRDRAHEQYF. The CDR3 DNA follows: TGTGCCAGCCAACGGGACAGGGCCCACGAGCAGTACTTC.